This TCR beta chain was observed in a study of blood T cell repertoires in COVID-19 (TCRdb year 2020). About the full investigation: Samples covering the acute and convalescent phases of COVID-19 were provided by collaborators in the United States, Italy and Spain. The material from the prospective study consisted of cDNA or gDNA derived from T cells, B-cell-depleted T cells, or PBMCs. Deeply sampled blood TCRbeta repertoires from subjects exposed to, actively infected with, or recovered from COVID-19 were included in the dataset. A freely available public database, intended as a resource for researchers studying the immune response to SARS-CoV-2, is where the repertoires were released. The samples were drawn from the first 160 participants of the ongoing ImmuneRACE study and from some 1,300 subjects provided by 6 global collaborators. A de-identified subject ID, COVID-19 status, age in years and sex were almost always included in the sample metadata. Where available, HLA class I and class II types were obtained from metadata supplied by the sample provider rather than from assay-based typing. Findings and caveats that apply to the study as a whole: Clinical and demographic metadata were provided uncurated, with the amount varying by source and participant.

TCRbeta CDR3 regions were amplified from genomic DNA using the immunoSEQ Assay, a bias-controlled multiplex PCR. Per the authors' processing: The number of nucleated cells in each sample was estimated by amplification of reference gene primers within the assay. To quantify the absolute abundance of each unique TCRbeta CDR3 rearrangement, sequence reads were collapsed and filtered. For each sample, productive Simpson clonality was calculated as the square root of Simpson's diversity index across productive rearrangements. Imported from immuneACCESS, the table was reduced by TCRdb to in-frame sequences with V and J called. These copies leave out some clones; in studies compared against another copy, an unresolved V gene accounts for under half, and the cause of the remainder is not known. V and J calls and clone size are those listed in that table; D and trimming were worked out from the DNA. This sample comprises about 480,000 clones, nearly 90% of them detected only once. The ten largest clonotypes hold nearly 2% of the sample.

Relative to germline, V is 6 bases shorter and J is 3 bases shorter, with 13 bases between their ends. Looking up the germline V gene (reference sequence) yields CDR1 LNHDA and CDR2 SQIVND. The CDR3 contains 14 residues, cysteine and phenylalanine counted. Only CDR3 DNA is held: 42 bases, read in frame from base 1. Remarks on this clone: Which antigen it targets is not known. No base quality values were provided; no much bigger clone lies one nucleotide off. Other nucleotide sequences from this sample produce the same CDR3.

Participants in the prospective study were enrolled through a virtual design, were aged about 18 to 100 years, and lived in under 25 United States geographic areas. To assign participants to cohorts, the prospective study relied on clinical history that participants themselves reported in a screening survey and a study questionnaire. Mobile phlebotomists in the prospective study collected whole blood, serum and a nasopharyngeal or oropharyngeal swab from every participant. Prospective study participants could optionally give additional blood draws and questionnaires over an approximately 2-month period. Before DNA extraction, prospective study blood samples were shipped either frozen or at room temperature.

The rearranged segments are TRBV19 and TRBJ2-3, and perhaps TRBD2 as D gene, on 5 matching bases. This clonotype was obtained from a woman aged 18-29 years with acute COVID-19. The sample comprised PBMCs or T cells enriched from blood (not recorded which). The CDR3 sequence is CASSPTGGTDTQYF. The DNA sequence is as follows: TGTGCCAGTAGCCCGACGGGCGGGACAGATACGCAGTATTTT.